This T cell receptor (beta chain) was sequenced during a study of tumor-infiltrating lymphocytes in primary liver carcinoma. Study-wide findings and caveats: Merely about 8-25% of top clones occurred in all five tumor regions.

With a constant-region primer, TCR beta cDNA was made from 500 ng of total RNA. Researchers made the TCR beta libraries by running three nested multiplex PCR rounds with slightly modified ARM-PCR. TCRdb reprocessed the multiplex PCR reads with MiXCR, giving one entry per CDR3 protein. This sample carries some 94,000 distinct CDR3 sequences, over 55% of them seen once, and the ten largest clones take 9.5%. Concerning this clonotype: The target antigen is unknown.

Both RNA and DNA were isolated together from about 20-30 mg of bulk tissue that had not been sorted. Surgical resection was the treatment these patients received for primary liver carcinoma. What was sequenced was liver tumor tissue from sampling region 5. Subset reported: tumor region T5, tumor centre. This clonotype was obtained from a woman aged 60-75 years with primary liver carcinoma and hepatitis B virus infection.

CDR3 loop: CAIALMGPETQYF. The CDR3 DNA reads as TGTGCCATCGCCTTGATGGGACCAGAGACCCAGTACTTC. The J gene is TRBJ2-5, the V gene TRBV11-2, with D perhaps being TRBD1 or TRBD2 (5 bases each). The CDR3 is 13 residues long. V was clipped by 10 bases and J by 4 bases, with 16 bases between them. The V gene's germline CDR1 is SGHAT and CDR2 FQNNGV.